The clone carrying this TCR beta chain was detected only a few times. Its antigen is still unknown. The data were obtained in a study of CD8 T cells in ankylosing spondylitis. The authors made TCR beta libraries by quantitative 5'-RACE with molecular barcodes. TCRdb ran MiXCR on the 5' RACE reads and lists one entry per CDR3 protein. In the table there are some 130,000 distinct CDR3 sequences, around 8.5% of which are singletons. Overall study results and limits: A number of the motif variants had already been described in reactive arthritis synovial fluid and blood. A TCR beta motif of eight highly homologous variants appeared characteristic of ankylosing spondylitis blood. Clones linked to disease, bearing a CD8+ phenotype, were relatively rare in peripheral blood.

The CDR3 totals 14 residues. Looked up from germline, CDR1 is DFQATT and CDR2 is SNEGSKA (reference sequence). V was pared by 5 bases and J by 3 bases, with 17 bases between. The origin of this receptor is a male donor with ankylosing spondylitis or in good health (not recorded which). Sequences were obtained from blood, either unsorted or a sorted T cell fraction (not recorded which). V and J are TRBV20-1 and TRBJ2-7; D is tentatively TRBD1 or TRBD2 (6 bases each). CDR3 region: CSAPRGQAYYEQYF. CDR3 sequence (DNA): TGCAGTGCTCCTCGGGGGCAGGCCTACTACGAGCAGTACTTC.